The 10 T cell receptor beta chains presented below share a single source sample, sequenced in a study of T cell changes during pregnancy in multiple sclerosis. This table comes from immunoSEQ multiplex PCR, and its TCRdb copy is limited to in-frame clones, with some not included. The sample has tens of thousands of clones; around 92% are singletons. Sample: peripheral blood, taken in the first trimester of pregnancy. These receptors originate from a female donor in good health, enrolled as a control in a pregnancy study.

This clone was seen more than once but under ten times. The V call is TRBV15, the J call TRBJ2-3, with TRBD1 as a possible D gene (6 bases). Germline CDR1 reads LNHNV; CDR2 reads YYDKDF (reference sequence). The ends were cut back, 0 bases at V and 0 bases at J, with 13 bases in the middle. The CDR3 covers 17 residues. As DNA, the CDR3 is TGTGCCACCAGCAGAGATATTCGGCAGGGGAGCACAGATACGCAGTATTTT. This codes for CATSRDIRQGSTDTQYF.

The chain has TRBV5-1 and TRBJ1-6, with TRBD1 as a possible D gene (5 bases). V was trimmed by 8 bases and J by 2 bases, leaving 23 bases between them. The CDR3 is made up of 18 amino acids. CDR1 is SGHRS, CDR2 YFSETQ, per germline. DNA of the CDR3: TGCGCCAGACGGGGGTGCAGGGAGGTATTGGCCTATAATTCACCCCTCCACTTT. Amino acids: CARRGCREVLAYNSPLHF.

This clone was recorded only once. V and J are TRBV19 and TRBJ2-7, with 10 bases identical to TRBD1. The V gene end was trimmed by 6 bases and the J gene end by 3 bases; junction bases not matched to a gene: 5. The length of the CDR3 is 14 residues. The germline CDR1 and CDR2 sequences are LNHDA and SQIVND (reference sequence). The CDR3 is CASRAGTGDYEQYF. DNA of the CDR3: TGTGCCAGTAGAGCCGGGACAGGGGACTACGAGCAGTACTTC.

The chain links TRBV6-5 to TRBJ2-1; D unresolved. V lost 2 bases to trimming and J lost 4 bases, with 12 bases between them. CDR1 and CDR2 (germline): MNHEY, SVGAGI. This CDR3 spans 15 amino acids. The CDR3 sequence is CASSYGYIAYNEQFF. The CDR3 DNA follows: TGTGCCAGCAGTTACGGGTACATAGCTTACAATGAGCAGTTCTTC.

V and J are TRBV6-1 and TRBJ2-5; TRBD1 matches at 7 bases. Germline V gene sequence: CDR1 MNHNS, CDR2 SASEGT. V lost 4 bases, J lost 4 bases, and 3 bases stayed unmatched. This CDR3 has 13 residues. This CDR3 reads CASSGTGLETQYF. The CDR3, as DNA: TGTGCCAGCAGTGGGACAGGTTTAGAGACCCAGTACTTC.

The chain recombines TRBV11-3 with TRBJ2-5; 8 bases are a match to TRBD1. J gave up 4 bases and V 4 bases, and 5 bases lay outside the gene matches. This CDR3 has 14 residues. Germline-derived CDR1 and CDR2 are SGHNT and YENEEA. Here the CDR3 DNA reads TGTGCCAGCAGCTCCGGACAGGGCGGAGAGACCCAGTACTTC. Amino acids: CASSSGQGGETQYF.

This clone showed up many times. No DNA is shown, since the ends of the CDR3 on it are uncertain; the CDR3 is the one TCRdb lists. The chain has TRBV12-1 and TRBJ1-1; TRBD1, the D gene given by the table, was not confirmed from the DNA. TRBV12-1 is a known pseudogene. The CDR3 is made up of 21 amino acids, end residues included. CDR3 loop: CASSFFDYCVALGTANTEAFF.

The CDR3 coding sequence is TGTGCCAGCAGTTTTGGGGGGAATCAGCCCCAGCATTTT. As protein: CASSFGGNQPQHF. The chain has TRBV27 and TRBJ1-5, with a possible D match to TRBD1 (5 bases). Trimming shortened V by 3 bases and J by 4 bases, and 7 bases separated the two germline ends. The V gene's germline CDR1 is MNHEY and CDR2 SMNVEV (reference sequence). The length of the CDR3 is 13 residues.

The CDR3 region is CASSAWDRGMEKLFF. For the CDR3, the DNA is TGTGCCAGCAGTGCTTGGGACAGGGGGATGGAAAAACTGTTTTTT. This chain uses TRBV6-1 with TRBJ1-4, with 11 bases fitting TRBD1. The CDR3 spans 15 residues. Germline CDR1 reads MNHNS; CDR2 reads SASEGT. V trimming: 4 bases; J trimming: 8 bases; junction bases outside the gene matches: 6.

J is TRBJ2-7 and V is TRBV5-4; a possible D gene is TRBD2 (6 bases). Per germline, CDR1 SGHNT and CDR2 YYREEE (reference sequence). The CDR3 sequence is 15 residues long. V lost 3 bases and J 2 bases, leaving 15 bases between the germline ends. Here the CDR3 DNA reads TGTGCCAGCAGCTCATGGTTGGGGGAGGCCTACGAGCAGTACTTC. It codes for CASSSWLGEAYEQYF.